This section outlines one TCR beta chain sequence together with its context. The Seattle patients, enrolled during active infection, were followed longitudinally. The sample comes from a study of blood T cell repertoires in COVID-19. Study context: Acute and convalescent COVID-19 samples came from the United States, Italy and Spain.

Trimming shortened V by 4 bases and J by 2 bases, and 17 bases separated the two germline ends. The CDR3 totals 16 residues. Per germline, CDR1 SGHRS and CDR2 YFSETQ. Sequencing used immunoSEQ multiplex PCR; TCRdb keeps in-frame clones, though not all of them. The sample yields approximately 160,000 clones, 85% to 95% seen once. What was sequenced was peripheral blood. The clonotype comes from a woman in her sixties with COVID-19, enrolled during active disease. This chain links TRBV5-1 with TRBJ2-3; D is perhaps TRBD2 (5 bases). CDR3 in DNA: TGCGCCAGCAGCCGGGAAGGTATCGGGCTCACAGATACGCAGTATTTT. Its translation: CASSREGIGLTDTQYF.